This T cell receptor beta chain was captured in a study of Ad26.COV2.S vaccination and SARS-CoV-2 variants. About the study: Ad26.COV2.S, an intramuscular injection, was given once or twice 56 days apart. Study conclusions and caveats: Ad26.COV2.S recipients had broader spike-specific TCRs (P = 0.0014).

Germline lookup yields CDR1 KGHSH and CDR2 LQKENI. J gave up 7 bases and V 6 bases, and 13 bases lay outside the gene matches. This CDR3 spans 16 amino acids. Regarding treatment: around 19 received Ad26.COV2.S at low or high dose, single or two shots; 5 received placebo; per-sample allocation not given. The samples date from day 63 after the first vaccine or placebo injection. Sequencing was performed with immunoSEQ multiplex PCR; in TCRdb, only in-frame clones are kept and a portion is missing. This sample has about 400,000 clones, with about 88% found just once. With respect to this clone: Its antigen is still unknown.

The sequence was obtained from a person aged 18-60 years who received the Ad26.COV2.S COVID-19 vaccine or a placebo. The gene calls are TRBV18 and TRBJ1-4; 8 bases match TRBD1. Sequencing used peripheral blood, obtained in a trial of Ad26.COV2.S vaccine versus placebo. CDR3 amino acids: CASSPYATGVTEKLFF. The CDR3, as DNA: TGTGCCAGCTCCCCCTACGCGACAGGGGTTACTGAAAAACTGTTTTTT. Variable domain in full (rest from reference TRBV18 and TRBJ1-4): NAGVMQNPRHLVRRRGQEARLRCSPMKGHSHVYWYRQLPEEGLKFMVYLQKENIIDESGMPKERFSAEFPKEGPSILRIQQVVRGDSAAYFCASSPYATGVTEKLFFGSGTQLSVL.